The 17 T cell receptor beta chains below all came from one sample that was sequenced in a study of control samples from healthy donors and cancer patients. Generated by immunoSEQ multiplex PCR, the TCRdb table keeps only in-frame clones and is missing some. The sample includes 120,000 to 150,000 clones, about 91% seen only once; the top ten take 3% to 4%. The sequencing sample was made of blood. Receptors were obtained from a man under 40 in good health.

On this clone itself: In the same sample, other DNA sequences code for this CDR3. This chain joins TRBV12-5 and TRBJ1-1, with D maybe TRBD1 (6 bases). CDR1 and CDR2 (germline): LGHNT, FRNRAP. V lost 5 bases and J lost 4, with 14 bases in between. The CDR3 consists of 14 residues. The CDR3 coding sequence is TGTGCTAGTGGTGGCCCCTTAGGGGGCACTGAAGCTTTCTTT. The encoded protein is CASGGPLGGTEAFF.

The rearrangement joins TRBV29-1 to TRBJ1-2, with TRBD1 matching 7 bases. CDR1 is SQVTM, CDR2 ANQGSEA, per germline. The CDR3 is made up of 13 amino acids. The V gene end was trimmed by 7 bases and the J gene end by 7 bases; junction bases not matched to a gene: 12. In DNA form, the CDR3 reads TGCAGCGCAAACAGGGGTATAGAACCTGGCTACACCTTC. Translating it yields CSANRGIEPGYTF.

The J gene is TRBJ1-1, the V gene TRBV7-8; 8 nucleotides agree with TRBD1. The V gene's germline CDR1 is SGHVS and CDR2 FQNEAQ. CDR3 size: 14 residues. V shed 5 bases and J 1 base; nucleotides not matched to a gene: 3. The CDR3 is CASSHGQGNTEAFF. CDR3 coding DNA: TGTGCCAGCAGCCACGGACAGGGGAACACTGAAGCTTTCTTT. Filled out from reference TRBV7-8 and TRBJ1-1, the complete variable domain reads GAGVSQSPRYKVAKRGQDVALRCDPISGHVSLFWYQQALGQGPEFLTYFQNEAQLDKSGLPSDRFFAERPEGSVSTLKIQRTQQEDSAVYLCASSHGQGNTEAFFGQGTRLTVV.

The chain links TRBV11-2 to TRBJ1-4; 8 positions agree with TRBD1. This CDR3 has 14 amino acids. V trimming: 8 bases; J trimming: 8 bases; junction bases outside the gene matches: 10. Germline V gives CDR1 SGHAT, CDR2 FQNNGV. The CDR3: CASEKQGGEEKLFF. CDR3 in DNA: TGTGCCAGCGAGAAACAGGGGGGTGAAGAAAAACTGTTTTTT.

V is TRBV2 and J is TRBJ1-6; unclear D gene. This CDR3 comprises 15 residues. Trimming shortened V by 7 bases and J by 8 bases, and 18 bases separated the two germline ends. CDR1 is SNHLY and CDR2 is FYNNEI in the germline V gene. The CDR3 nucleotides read TGTGCCAGCAAACCAGGAGGAGGGTGGGATTCACCCCTCCACTTT. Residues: CASKPGGGWDSPLHF.

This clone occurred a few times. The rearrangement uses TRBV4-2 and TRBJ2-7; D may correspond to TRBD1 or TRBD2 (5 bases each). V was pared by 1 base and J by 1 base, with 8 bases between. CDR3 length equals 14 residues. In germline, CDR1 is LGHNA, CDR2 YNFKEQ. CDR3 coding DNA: TGTGCCAGCAGCCAAGCGGGGCGGTCCTACGAGCAGTACTTC. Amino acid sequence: CASSQAGRSYEQYF.

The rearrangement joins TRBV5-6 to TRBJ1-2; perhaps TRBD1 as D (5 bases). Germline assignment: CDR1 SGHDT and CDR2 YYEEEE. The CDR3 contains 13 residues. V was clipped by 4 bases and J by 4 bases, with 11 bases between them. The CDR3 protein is CASSPGRLYGYTF. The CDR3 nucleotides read TGTGCCAGCAGCCCAGGGAGGCTCTATGGCTACACCTTC.

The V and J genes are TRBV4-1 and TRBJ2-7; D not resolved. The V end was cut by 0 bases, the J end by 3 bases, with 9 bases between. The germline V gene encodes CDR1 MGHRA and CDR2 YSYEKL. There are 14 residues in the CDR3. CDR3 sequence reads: CASSQEARIYEQYF. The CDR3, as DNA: TGCGCCAGCAGCCAAGAGGCTCGGATCTACGAGCAGTACTTC.

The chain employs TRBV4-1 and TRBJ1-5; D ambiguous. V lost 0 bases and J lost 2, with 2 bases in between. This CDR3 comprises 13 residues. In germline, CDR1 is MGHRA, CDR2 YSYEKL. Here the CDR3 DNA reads TGCGCCAGCAGCCAAGACGGCAATCAGCCCCAGCATTTT. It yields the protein CASSQDGNQPQHF.

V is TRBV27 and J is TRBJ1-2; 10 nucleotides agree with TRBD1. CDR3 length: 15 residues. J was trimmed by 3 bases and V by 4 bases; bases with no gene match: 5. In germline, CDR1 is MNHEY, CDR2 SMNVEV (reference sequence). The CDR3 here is CASSSRQGADYGYTF. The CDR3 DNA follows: TGTGCCAGCAGTTCGAGACAGGGGGCGGACTATGGCTACACCTTC.

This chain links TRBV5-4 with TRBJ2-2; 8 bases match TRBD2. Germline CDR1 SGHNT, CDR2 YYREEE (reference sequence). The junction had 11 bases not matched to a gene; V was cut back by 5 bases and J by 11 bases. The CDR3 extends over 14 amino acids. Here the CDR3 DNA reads TGTGCCAGCAGTGAACGGGGGGGGGCGTCAGAGCTGTTTTTT. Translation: CASSERGGASELFF. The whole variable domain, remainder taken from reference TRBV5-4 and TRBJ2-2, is ETGVTQSPTHLIKTRGQQVTLRCSSQSGHNTVSWYQQALGQGPQFIFQYYREEENGRGNFPPRFSGLQFPNYSSELNVNALELDDSALYLCASSERGGASELFFGEGSRLTVL.

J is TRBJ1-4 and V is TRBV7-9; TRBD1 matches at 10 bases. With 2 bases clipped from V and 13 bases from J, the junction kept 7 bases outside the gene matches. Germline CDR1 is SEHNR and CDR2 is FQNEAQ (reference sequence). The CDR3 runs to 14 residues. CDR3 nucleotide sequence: TGTGCCAGCAGCTTATCCGGGACAGGGGTTCGACTGTTTTTT. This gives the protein CASSLSGTGVRLFF. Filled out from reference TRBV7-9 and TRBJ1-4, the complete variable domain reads DTGVSQNPRHKITKRGQNVTFRCDPISEHNRLYWYRQTLGQGPEFLTYFQNEAQLEKSRLLSDRFSAERPKGSFSTLEIQRTEQGDSAMYLCASSLSGTGVRLFFGSGTQLSVL.

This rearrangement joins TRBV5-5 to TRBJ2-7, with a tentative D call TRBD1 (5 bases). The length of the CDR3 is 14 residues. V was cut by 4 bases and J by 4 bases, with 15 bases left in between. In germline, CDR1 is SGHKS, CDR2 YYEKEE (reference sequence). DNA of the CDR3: TGTGCCAGCAGCCCGCCCCCAGGGCAGTACGAGCAGTACTTC. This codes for CASSPPPGQYEQYF.

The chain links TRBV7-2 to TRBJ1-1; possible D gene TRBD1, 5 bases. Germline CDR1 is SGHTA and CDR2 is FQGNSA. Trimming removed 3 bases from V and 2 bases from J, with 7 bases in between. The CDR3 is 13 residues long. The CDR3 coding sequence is TGTGCCAGCAGCTTGGGGCACAACACTGAAGCTTTCTTT. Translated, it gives CASSLGHNTEAFF.

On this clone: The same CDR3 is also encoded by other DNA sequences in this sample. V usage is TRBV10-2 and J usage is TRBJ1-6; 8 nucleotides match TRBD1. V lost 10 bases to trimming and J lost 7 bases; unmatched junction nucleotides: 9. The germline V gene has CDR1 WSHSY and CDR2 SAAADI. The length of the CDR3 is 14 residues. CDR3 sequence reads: CATRGQALNSPLHF. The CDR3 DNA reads TGCGCCACCAGGGGACAGGCGTTAAATTCACCCCTCCACTTT.

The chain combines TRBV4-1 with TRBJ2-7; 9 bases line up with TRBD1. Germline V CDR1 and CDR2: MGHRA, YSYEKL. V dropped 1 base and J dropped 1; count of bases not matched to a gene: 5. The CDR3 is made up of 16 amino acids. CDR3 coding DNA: TGCGCCAGCAGCCAAGTTTTACAGGGGGCTTCCTACGAGCAGTACTTC. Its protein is CASSQVLQGASYEQYF.

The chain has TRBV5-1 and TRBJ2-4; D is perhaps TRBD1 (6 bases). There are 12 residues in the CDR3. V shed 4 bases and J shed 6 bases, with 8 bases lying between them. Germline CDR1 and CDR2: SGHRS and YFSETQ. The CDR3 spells CASSGQLNIQYF. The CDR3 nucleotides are TGCGCCAGCAGCGGACAGTTAAACATTCAGTACTTC.